This entry lists 11 T cell receptor beta chains sequenced from one sample in a study of shared clonotypes between healthy human individuals (dated by TCRdb to 2019 to 2021). The library was made by the immunoSEQ multiplex PCR assay. TCRdb took this table from immuneACCESS and kept in-frame rearrangements with V and J called. Such tables lack part of the clones; where checked against another copy, unresolved V genes explain under half of the gap, and the rest is unexplained. This sample is represented by about 2.4 million clones; roughly 93% of them were singletons. The top ten clonotypes cover 0.36% of the sample. Specimen: naive CD4+ T cells from PBMCs. The sample's cell subset or site label is to be understood as: CD45RA+ positively selected. The origin of the receptors is a man between 18 and 35 years old in good health. Some clones in this sample may be carry-over from other donors' samples.

The chain has TRBV6-1 and TRBJ1-5; 10 nucleotides align to TRBD1. Looked up from germline, CDR1 is MNHNS and CDR2 is SASEGT. The CDR3 is 15 residues long. Trimming cost V 6 bases and J 7 bases; bases outside gene matches: 9. CDR3 coding DNA: TGTGCCAGCAGGGAACCCGGGACAGGGGACCAGCCCCAGCATTTT. Translated: CASREPGTGDQPQHF.

The V call is TRBV6-5, the J call TRBJ1-5; 8 nucleotides match TRBD1. The trim removed 6 bases at V and 2 bases at J, leaving 6 bases unmatched. The CDR3 is 15 amino acids. Germline V CDR1 and CDR2: MNHEY, SVGAGI. For the CDR3, the DNA is TGTGCCAGCAGCCCCAGGGGGCAGGGCAATCAGCCCCAGCATTTT. It yields the protein CASSPRGQGNQPQHF.

This clone was counted once. The chain links TRBV9 to TRBJ2-7; 7 bases match TRBD2. The germline V gene encodes CDR1 SGDLS and CDR2 YYNGEE. CDR3 length equals 14 residues. The ends lost 2 bases at V and 3 bases at J; junction bases unmatched: 5. The CDR3 is CASSVGTTNYEQYF. The DNA of the CDR3 is TGTGCCAGCAGCGTCGGGACTACTAACTACGAGCAGTACTTC.

As regards this clone: Without the conserved terminal phenylalanine or tryptophan, this CDR3 likely stems from a read error. It is unclear where the CDR3 begins or ends on the DNA, so no DNA is shown, and the CDR3 is as TCRdb lists it. The chain employs TRBV5-6 and TRBJ1-5. The CDR3 is made up of 10 amino acids, end residues included. CDR1 is SGHDT, CDR2 YYEEEE, per germline. This chain's CDR3 is CASTKGGPIV.

The chain employs TRBV11-3 and TRBJ2-2; either TRBD1 or TRBD2 may supply D (6 bases each). CDR3 size: 15 residues. Germline CDR1 SGHNT, CDR2 YENEEA. Between the trimmed V and J ends, which lost 1 base and 13 bases, there was a span of 19 bases. The DNA of the CDR3 is TGTGCCAGCAGCTTAGCCCCGGGGGCTAACTCTGGGCTGTTTTTT. Its translation is CASSLAPGANSGLFF.

This clone has only one observation. V gene TRBV5-6 combines with J gene TRBJ1-1, with a weak D call TRBD1 (5 bases). The CDR3 contains 15 residues. Germline V lookup: CDR1 SGHDT, CDR2 YYEEEE. The germline V and J ends were trimmed by 5 bases and 1 base, with 15 bases remaining between them. The CDR3 DNA sequence: TGTGCCAGCAGGCCCGTCGACAGAAGGAACACTGAAGCTTTCTTT. It codes for CASRPVDRRNTEAFF.

The J gene is TRBJ2-1, the V gene TRBV28, with 12 bases matching TRBD2. The CDR3 has 14 residues. Per the germline V gene, CDR1 is MDHEN and CDR2 is SYDVKM. The V and J ends lost 6 bases and 7 bases, in that order; junction bases with no gene match: 4. This CDR3 reads CASSGLAGQNEQFF. Here the CDR3 DNA reads TGTGCCAGCAGCGGACTAGCGGGACAAAATGAGCAGTTCTTC.

A remark on this clone: Other DNA variants within this sample encode the same CDR3. Here the CDR3 reads CASSPDRVQETQYF. In nucleotides, the CDR3 is TGTGCCAGCAGTCCCGACAGAGTCCAAGAGACCCAGTACTTC. The rearrangement uses TRBV28 and TRBJ2-5; weak D call: TRBD1 (5 bases). V shed 5 bases and J shed 1 base, with 11 bases lying between them. CDR1 MDHEN and CDR2 SYDVKM come from the germline V gene. This CDR3 has 14 amino acids.

The chain has TRBV19 and TRBJ1-5, with TRBD1 matching over 8 bases. The CDR3 runs to 16 residues. Germline CDR1 is LNHDA and CDR2 is SQIVND (reference sequence). V trimming: 3 bases; J trimming: 6 bases; junction bases outside the gene matches: 10. The CDR3 here is CASSMAGQGAGQPQHF. The CDR3 region has the DNA TGTGCCAGTAGTATGGCCGGGCAGGGGGCAGGTCAGCCCCAGCATTTT. Drawing the rest from reference TRBV19 and TRBJ1-5, the complete variable domain is DGGITQSPKYLFRKEGQNVTLSCEQNLNHDAMYWYRQDPGQGLRLIYYSQIVNDFQKGDIAEGYSVSREKKESFPLTVTSAQKNPTAFYLCASSMAGQGAGQPQHFGDGTRLSIL.

Only a few counts were recorded for this clone. The chain links TRBV5-1 to TRBJ1-1; a weak D match, TRBD1 (6 bases). The CDR3 sequence is 14 residues long. Germline assignment: CDR1 SGHRS and CDR2 YFSETQ. Trimming cost V 3 bases and J 1 base, with 10 bases left between them. CDR3 residues: CASSSGHGNTEAFF. In DNA, the CDR3 is TGCGCCAGCAGCTCGGGACACGGGAACACTGAAGCTTTCTTT.

About this clone itself: Additional DNA sequences in this sample encode the identical CDR3. The gene calls are TRBV6-5 and TRBJ1-1; tentatively, D is TRBD1 (6 bases). The CDR3 has 15 amino acids. In germline, CDR1 is MNHEY, CDR2 SVGAGI. V lost 0 bases and J 1 base, leaving 9 bases between the germline ends. The CDR3 DNA reads as TGTGCCAGCAGTTACTCGCGCAGGGGGAACACTGAAGCTTTCTTT. Its translation is CASSYSRRGNTEAFF.